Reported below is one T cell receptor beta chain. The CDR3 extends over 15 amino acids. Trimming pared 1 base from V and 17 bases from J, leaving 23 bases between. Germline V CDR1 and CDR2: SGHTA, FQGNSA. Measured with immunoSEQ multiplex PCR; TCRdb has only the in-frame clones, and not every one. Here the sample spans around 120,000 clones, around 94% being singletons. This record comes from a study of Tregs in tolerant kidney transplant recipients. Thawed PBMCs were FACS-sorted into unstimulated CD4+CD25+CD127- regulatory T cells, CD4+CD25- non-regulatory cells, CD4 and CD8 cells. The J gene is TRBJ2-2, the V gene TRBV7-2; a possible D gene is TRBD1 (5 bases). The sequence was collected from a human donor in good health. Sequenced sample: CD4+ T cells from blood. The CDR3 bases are TGTGCCAGCAGCTTAGAAGGGGCGTCGATTTTTATGGCTTTTTTT. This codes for CASSLEGASIFMAFF.